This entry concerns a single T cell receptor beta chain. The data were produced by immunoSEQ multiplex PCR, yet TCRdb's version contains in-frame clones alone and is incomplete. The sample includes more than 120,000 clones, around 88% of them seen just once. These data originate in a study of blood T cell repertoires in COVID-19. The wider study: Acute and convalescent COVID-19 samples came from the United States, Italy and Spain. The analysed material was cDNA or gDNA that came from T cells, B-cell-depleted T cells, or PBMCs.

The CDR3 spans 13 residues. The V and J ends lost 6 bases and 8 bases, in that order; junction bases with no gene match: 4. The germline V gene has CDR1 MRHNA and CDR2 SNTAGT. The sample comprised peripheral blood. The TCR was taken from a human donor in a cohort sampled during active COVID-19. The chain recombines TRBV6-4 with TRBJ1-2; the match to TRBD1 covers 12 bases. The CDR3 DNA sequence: TGTGCCAGCAGATCCGGGACAGGGGGCGGCTACACCTTC. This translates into CASRSGTGGGYTF.